This TCR beta chain was sequenced during a study of cytomegalovirus exposure and HLA in healthy donors. The PCR used 60 Vbeta and 13 Jbeta primers. Measured with immunoSEQ multiplex PCR; TCRdb has only the in-frame clones, and not every one. The sample gives about 200,000 clones, roughly 77% of which show up once; roughly 3.2% is in the top ten. Whole-study findings and limits: A few CMV-associated chains were confirmed in vitro to be specific for CMV antigens. What a later analysis reportedly showed was that an Asian-associated ancestry cluster had fewer N-insertions than the 666-donor mean. Associated with HLA alleles at 0.05 false discovery rate in a later analysis were around 15,000 TCR beta sequences.

CDR3 size: 11 residues. Per germline, CDR1 SEHNR and CDR2 FQNEAQ (reference sequence). V shed 5 bases and J shed 5 bases, with 6 bases lying between them. Turning to this clone: Its antigen is as yet unknown.

Sequencing input: PBMCs. The rearrangement uses TRBV7-9 and TRBJ2-5; perhaps TRBD1 as D (6 bases). The clonotype was recovered from a man aged 40-49 years in good health and CMV-seropositive. CDR3: CASSQGETQYF. The CDR3 DNA reads as TGTGCCAGCAGCCAGGGGGAGACCCAGTACTTC.